This T cell receptor beta chain was sequenced during a study of blood T cell repertoires in COVID-19. Study summary: The study drew acute and convalescent COVID-19 samples from the United States, Italy and Spain.

The ends lost 5 bases at V and 6 bases at J; junction bases unmatched: 3. CDR1 is MRHNA and CDR2 is SNTAGT in the germline V gene. CDR3 length equals 14 residues. In the authors' methods: Estimation of nucleated cell counts relied on the amplification of reference gene primers. The table came from immunoSEQ multiplex PCR; TCRdb's copy has only in-frame clones and leaves some out. V, J and clone size were drawn from that table, and D and trimming were deduced from the DNA. In the table there are over 200,000 clones, 75% to 90% of which are singletons. The clonotype comes from a woman aged 40 to 50 with acute or convalescent COVID-19. The sequencing sample was made of peripheral blood. This chain joins TRBV6-4 and TRBJ2-2; 10 bases are shared with TRBD1. The CDR3 nucleotides are TGTGCCAGCAGTCCGGGACAGGGGTCCGGGGAGCTGTTTTTT. This translates into CASSPGQGSGELFF.